Presented here are 12 T cell receptor beta chains from one specimen sequenced in a study of shared clonotypes between healthy human individuals (TCRdb year 2020). The library came from the immunoSEQ multiplex PCR assay. TCRdb stores this immuneACCESS table with in-frame sequences only. Part of the clones is absent; in the studies checked, under half of the shortfall reflects unresolved V genes, and no reason is known for the rest. Present in this sample are 2,500,000 or so clones, around 92% of which were seen just once. Together, the top ten hold around 0.38% of the sample. Sequenced sample: naive CD4+ T cells from PBMCs. In light of the paper, this sample's cell subset or site label describes: CD45RA+ positively selected. These receptors were collected from a man younger than 30 in good health. Some clones in this sample may be carry-over from other donors' samples.

The rearrangement uses TRBV5-5 and TRBJ1-1; D uncertain. V lost 2 bases and J lost 0, with 8 bases in between. The CDR3 is 14 amino acids. Germline CDR1 reads SGHKS; CDR2 reads YYEKEE (reference sequence). CDR3 DNA sequence: TGTGCCAGCAGCTTACAGCCGATGAACACTGAAGCTTTCTTT. Translated: CASSLQPMNTEAFF.

This clone was observed once. The sample carries other DNA sequences with the same CDR3. The V and J genes are TRBV6-5 and TRBJ2-7; D unresolved. The V gene's germline CDR1 is MNHEY and CDR2 SVGAGI. V lost 2 bases and J 1 base, leaving 6 bases between the germline ends. The CDR3 is 13 residues long. CDR3 coding DNA: TGTGCCAGCAGTTACAGGCGATCCTACGAGCAGTACTTC. Translated, it gives CASSYRRSYEQYF.

J is TRBJ2-3 and V is TRBV4-2; 11 nucleotides agree with TRBD2. Germline trimming cut 3 bases from V and 7 bases from J; bases unmatched to any gene: 9. Germline CDR1 is LGHNA and CDR2 is YNFKEQ. The CDR3 is 16 residues long. CDR3 coding DNA: TGTGCCAGCAGCCAGGGGGGGGCTAGCGGGAGGAATACGCAGTATTTT. It codes for CASSQGGASGRNTQYF.

This rearrangement joins TRBV2 to TRBJ2-7; D tentatively reads TRBD1 or TRBD2 (6 bases each). Germline V lookup: CDR1 SNHLY, CDR2 FYNNEI. Trimming cost V 6 bases and J 3 bases, with 18 bases left between them. This CDR3 contains 15 residues. The CDR3 sequence: CASRERGTALYEQYF. The CDR3 DNA reads as TGTGCCAGCAGAGAAAGGGGGACTGCTCTCTACGAGCAGTACTTC.

The rearrangement links TRBV2 to TRBJ1-1, with D perhaps matching TRBD1 (5 bases). This CDR3 comprises 13 residues. The germline V gene encodes CDR1 SNHLY and CDR2 FYNNEI. Trimming stripped 5 bases from V and 1 base from J, with 8 bases between. The CDR3 loop reads CASSTGQNTEAFF. The DNA of the CDR3 is TGTGCCAGCAGTACAGGACAGAACACTGAAGCTTTCTTT.

The sample holds a few counts of this clone. The gene calls are TRBV28 and TRBJ1-2; D unclear. Per the germline V gene, CDR1 is MDHEN and CDR2 is SYDVKM. V lost 5 bases, J lost 2 bases, and 12 bases lay in between. The CDR3 has 14 amino acids. CDR3: CASSHQVLNYGYTF. In DNA form, the CDR3 reads TGTGCCAGCAGTCATCAGGTTTTAAACTATGGCTACACCTTC.

The chain has TRBV6-6 and TRBJ2-3, with no clear D. Trimming stripped 4 bases from V and 3 bases from J, with 11 bases between. The CDR3 extends over 14 amino acids. Germline lookup yields CDR1 MNHNY and CDR2 SVGAGI (reference sequence). CDR3 DNA: TGTGCCAGCAGTTTCGGAAAAGGGACAGATACGCAGTATTTT. Its protein is CASSFGKGTDTQYF.

This sequence joins TRBV6-5 and TRBJ2-3; D possibly corresponds to TRBD1 (5 bases). The CDR3 length is 14 residues. Per the germline V gene, CDR1 is MNHEY and CDR2 is SVGAGI. With 0 bases removed from V and 6 bases from J, the gap between germline ends came to 10 bases. CDR3 DNA: TGTGCCAGCAGTTACTCGAGCAGGGTGGATACGCAGTATTTT. It yields the protein CASSYSSRVDTQYF.

The chain carries TRBV4-3 and TRBJ2-3; 7 bases match TRBD2. Trimming removed 4 bases from V and 0 bases from J; junction bases left unmatched: 10. CDR3 size: 17 residues. CDR1 is LGHNA, CDR2 YSLEER, per germline. CDR3 nucleotides: TGCGCCAGCAGCCCCGACCCTAGCGGAGGAAGCACAGATACGCAGTATTTT. This encodes CASSPDPSGGSTDTQYF.

The V call is TRBV19, the J call TRBJ2-1; 10 nucleotides agree with TRBD2. In germline, CDR1 is LNHDA, CDR2 SQIVND (reference sequence). V was clipped by 5 bases and J by 0 bases; unmatched bases: 10. This CDR3 comprises 18 residues. CDR3 in amino acids: CASSPHRTSGLSYNEQFF. CDR3 in DNA: TGTGCCAGTAGTCCACACAGGACTAGCGGCCTCTCCTACAATGAGCAGTTCTTC.

The chain uses TRBV27 and TRBJ1-1; tentatively, D is TRBD1 (6 bases). Germline V gene sequence: CDR1 MNHEY, CDR2 SMNVEV (reference sequence). CDR3 length equals 15 residues. The V end lost 5 bases, the J end lost 0 bases, and 13 bases lay between the germline ends. CDR3 protein: CASSLNRDMNTEAFF. The CDR3 nucleotides read TGTGCCAGCAGTCTCAACAGGGACATGAACACTGAAGCTTTCTTT.

The V gene is TRBV11-3, the J gene TRBJ2-3; 11 bases line up with TRBD2. The CDR3 sequence is 17 residues long. The ends lost 5 bases at V and 2 bases at J; junction bases unmatched: 9. Germline CDR1 reads SGHNT; CDR2 reads YENEEA. As DNA, the CDR3 is TGTGCCAGCAGCCACAGACTAGCGGGGATTTCCACAGATACGCAGTATTTT. Translating gives CASSHRLAGISTDTQYF. The whole variable domain, remainder taken from reference TRBV11-3 and TRBJ2-3, is EAGVVQSPRYKIIEKKQPVAFWCNPISGHNTLYWYLQNLGQGPELLIRYENEEAVDDSQLPKDRFSAERLKGVDSTLKIQPAELGDSAVYLCASSHRLAGISTDTQYFGPGTRLTVL.